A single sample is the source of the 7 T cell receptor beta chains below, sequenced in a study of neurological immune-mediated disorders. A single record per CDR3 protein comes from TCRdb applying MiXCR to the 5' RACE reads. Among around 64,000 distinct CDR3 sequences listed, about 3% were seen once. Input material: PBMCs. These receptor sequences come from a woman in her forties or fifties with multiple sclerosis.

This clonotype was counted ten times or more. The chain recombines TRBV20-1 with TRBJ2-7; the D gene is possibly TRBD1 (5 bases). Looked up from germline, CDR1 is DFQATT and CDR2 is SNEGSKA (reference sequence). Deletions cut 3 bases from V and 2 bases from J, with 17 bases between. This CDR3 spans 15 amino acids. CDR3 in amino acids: CSARVGQSEAYEQYF. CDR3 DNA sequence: TGCAGTGCTAGGGTGGGGCAGTCCGAGGCCTACGAGCAGTACTTC.

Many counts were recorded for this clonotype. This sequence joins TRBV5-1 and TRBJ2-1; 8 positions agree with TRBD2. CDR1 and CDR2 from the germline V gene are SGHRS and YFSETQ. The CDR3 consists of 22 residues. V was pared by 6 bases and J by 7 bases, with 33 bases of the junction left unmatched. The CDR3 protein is CASMIWEVAGHQPTPRGNEQFF. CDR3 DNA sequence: TGCGCCAGCATGATCTGGGAGGTAGCGGGACACCAACCAACACCCCGAGGAAATGAGCAGTTCTTC.

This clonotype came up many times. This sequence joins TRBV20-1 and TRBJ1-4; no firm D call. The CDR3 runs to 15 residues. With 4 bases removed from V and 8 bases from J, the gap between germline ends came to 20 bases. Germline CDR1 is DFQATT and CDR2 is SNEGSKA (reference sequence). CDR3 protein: CSAKPRDLLWEKLFF. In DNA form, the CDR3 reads TGCAGTGCTAAACCGAGAGACCTCTTATGGGAAAAACTGTTTTTT.

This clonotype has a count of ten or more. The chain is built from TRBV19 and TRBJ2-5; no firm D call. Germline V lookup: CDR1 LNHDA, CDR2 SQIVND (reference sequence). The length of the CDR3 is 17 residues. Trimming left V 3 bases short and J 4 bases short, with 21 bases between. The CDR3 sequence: CASSIRRGREMVETQYF. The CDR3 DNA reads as TGTGCCAGTAGTATCCGCCGCGGCCGAGAAATGGTAGAGACCCAGTACTTC.

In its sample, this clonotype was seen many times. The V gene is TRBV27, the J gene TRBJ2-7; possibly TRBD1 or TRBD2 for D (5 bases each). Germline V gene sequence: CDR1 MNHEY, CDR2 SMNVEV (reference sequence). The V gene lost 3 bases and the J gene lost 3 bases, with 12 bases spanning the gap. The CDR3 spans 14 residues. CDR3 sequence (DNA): TGTGCCAGCAGTTTTTCGGGGCTGAACTACGAGCAGTACTTC. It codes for CASSFSGLNYEQYF.

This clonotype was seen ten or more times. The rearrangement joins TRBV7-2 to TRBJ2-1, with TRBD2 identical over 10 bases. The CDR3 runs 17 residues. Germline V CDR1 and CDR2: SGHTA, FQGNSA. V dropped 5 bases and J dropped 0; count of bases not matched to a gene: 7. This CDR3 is CASSPSGRADSYNEQFF. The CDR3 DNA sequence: TGTGCCAGCAGCCCCAGCGGGAGGGCCGACTCCTACAATGAGCAGTTCTTC.

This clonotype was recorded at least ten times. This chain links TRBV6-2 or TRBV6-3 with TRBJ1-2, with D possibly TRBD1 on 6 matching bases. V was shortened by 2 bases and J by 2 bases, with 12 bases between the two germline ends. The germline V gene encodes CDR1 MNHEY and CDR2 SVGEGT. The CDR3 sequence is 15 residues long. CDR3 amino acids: CASSYSGGTNYGYTF. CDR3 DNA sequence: TGTGCCAGCAGTTACAGCGGGGGCACCAACTATGGCTACACCTTC.